In its sample, the clone carrying this T cell receptor (beta chain) was seen once. The antigen remains undetermined. The CDR3 loop spans 14 amino acids. CDR1 is SNHLY, CDR2 FYNNEI, per germline. V was trimmed by 8 bases and J by 0 bases, leaving 11 bases between them. Stimulation used around 10 ug/mL lysate from CMV-infected fibroblasts. CD40L/CD69 double-negative CD45RO-high memory CD4+ T cells were collected. For about 20 hours, CD8-depleted PBMCs received anti-CD28/CD49d costimulation, a CD40-blocking antibody and enfuvirtide. The immunoSEQ assay was version 4, run in survey mode. Profiling relied on immunoSEQ multiplex PCR, and the TCRdb table lists in-frame clones only, not all of them. The top ten clones hold roughly 1.7% of a sample with 37,000 or so clones, 80% of them seen once. This sample stems from a study of persistence of HIV-infected CD4 T cells.

The TCR was taken from an adult man with HIV who was CMV-seropositive. The chain recombines TRBV2 with TRBJ1-5, with a tentative D call TRBD1 (5 bases). This material consisted of CD4+ T cells sorted from PBMCs after approximately 19-hour stimulation, taken from a patient who received antiretroviral therapy. The CDR3 loop is CASQPGSSNQPQHF. The CDR3 nucleotides are TGTGCCAGCCAGCCAGGGAGTAGCAATCAGCCCCAGCATTTT.